This T cell receptor beta chain was obtained from a study of blood T cell repertoires in COVID-19. On the study more broadly: From the United States, Italy and Spain came samples of acute and convalescent COVID-19. Sources were T cells, B-cell-depleted T cells, or PBMCs; the material itself was cDNA or gDNA.

Per the original data handling: Nucleated cell number was recorded as an estimate derived from reference gene primer amplification. Sequenced by immunoSEQ multiplex PCR; TCRdb stores in-frame clones only, minus some. The V and J calls and clone size come from that table; D and trimming were worked out from the DNA. The sample shows about 97,000 clones, less than 85% of them seen only once. V shed 0 bases and J shed 6 bases, with 11 bases lying between them. This CDR3 has 15 residues. CDR1 is SNHLY and CDR2 is FYNNEI in the germline V gene. Sequencing input: peripheral blood. The receptor was isolated from a woman in her 70s with active or convalescent COVID-19. This chain joins TRBV2 and TRBJ2-2, with D possibly matching TRBD1 (7 bases). This CDR3 reads CASSEAGRGAGELFF. The CDR3 DNA reads TGTGCCAGCAGTGAAGCGGGCAGGGGGGCCGGGGAGCTGTTTTTT.